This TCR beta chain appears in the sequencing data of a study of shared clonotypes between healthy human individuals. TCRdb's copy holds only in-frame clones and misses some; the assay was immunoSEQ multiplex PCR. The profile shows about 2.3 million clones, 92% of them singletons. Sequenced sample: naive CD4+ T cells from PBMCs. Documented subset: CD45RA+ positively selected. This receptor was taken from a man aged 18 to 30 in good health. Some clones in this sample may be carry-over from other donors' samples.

CDR3 nucleotides: TGTGCCAGCAGCTTGCTGCGGGAGGGCCGAGATACGCAGTATTTT. It is translated as CASSLLREGRDTQYF. V gene TRBV5-4 combines with J gene TRBJ2-3; 9 bases line up with TRBD2. The V gene's germline CDR1 is SGHNT and CDR2 YYREEE (reference sequence). This CDR3 is built from 15 residues. Trimming removed 1 base from V and 5 bases from J; junction bases left unmatched: 5.